Following are 23 T cell receptor beta chains from one sample sequenced in a study of blood T cell repertoires in COVID-19. Only in-frame clones appear in the TCRdb table, and some are missing; sequencing was by immunoSEQ multiplex PCR. The table has over 120,000 clones, 75% to 90% seen once. What was sequenced was peripheral blood. The receptor source for this set is a human donor in a cohort sampled during active COVID-19.

Only a few counts were recorded for this clone. The chain has TRBV5-6 and TRBJ2-3; D might be TRBD1 (8 bases). The V end lost 4 bases, the J end lost 6 bases, and 18 bases lay between the germline ends. Germline CDR1 reads SGHDT; CDR2 reads YYEEEE. The CDR3 loop spans 15 amino acids. CDR3 in DNA: TGTGCCAGCAGCCACCTCGGACAGGGAGGGGATACGCAGTATTTT. Translation: CASSHLGQGGDTQYF. The whole variable domain, remainder taken from reference TRBV5-6 and TRBJ2-3, is DAGVTQSPTHLIKTRGQQVTLRCSPKSGHDTVSWYQQALGQGPQFIFQYYEEEERQRGNFPDRFSGHQFPNYSSELNVNALLLGDSALYLCASSHLGQGGDTQYFGPGTRLTVL.

The chain couples TRBV3-1 (or the pseudogene TRBV3-2) to TRBJ2-7, with a weak D call TRBD1 (6 bases). Trimming took off 3 bases at V and 5 bases at J, with 14 bases between the two ends. Germline loops: CDR1 LGHDT, CDR2 YNNKEL (reference sequence). This CDR3 region has 14 residues. Written as DNA, the CDR3 is TGTGCCAGCAGCCACCACAGGGTAACCGACGAGCAGTACTTC. This gives the protein CASSHHRVTDEQYF.

The chain joins TRBV7-2 to TRBJ1-2, with D possibly TRBD1 on 6 matching bases. The CDR3 runs to 15 residues. The V and J ends lost 5 bases and 5 bases respectively, with 18 bases between them. The germline gives CDR1 SGHTA, CDR2 FQGNSA. The chain's CDR3 is CASSHGTFENYGYTF. The CDR3 bases are TGTGCCAGCAGCCACGGGACATTCGAAAATTATGGCTACACCTTC. Combining the CDR3 with reference TRBV7-2 and TRBJ1-2 gives the whole variable domain GAGVSQSPSNKVTEKGKDVELRCDPISGHTALYWYRQSLGQGLEFLIYFQGNSAPDKSGLPSDRFSAERTGGSVSTLTIQRTQQEDSAVYLCASSHGTFENYGYTFGSGTRLTVV.

The V and J genes are TRBV28 and TRBJ1-5; 7 bases map to TRBD1. Germline loops: CDR1 MDHEN, CDR2 SYDVKM. The CDR3 totals 12 residues. CDR3 sequence (DNA): TGTACTCCAACGGACAGGTTCCAGCCCCAGCATTTT. As protein: CTPTDRFQPQHF.

The rearrangement joins TRBV5-1 to TRBJ1-1; D is perhaps TRBD1 (5 bases). V lost 5 bases and J lost 0, with 14 bases in between. The CDR3 is made up of 15 amino acids. CDR1 and CDR2 (germline): SGHRS, YFSETQ. The CDR3 spells CASRGDSGMNTEAFF. The CDR3 bases are TGCGCCAGCAGGGGGGACTCAGGAATGAACACTGAAGCTTTCTTT.

This chain links TRBV5-1 with TRBJ2-7, with D possibly TRBD2 on 5 matching bases. The germline gives CDR1 SGHRS, CDR2 YFSETQ. The CDR3 contains 14 residues. Trimming removed 5 bases from V and 7 bases from J, with 19 bases in between. The CDR3, as DNA: TGCGCCAGCAGGACTGGGCCTACTTGGGAGGAGCAGTACTTC. This sequence encodes CASRTGPTWEEQYF.

This clone occurred a few times. The J gene is TRBJ2-1, the V gene TRBV5-1; TRBD2 aligns across 15 bases. The V gene end was trimmed by 3 bases and the J gene end by 8 bases; junction bases not matched to a gene: 9. The germline gives CDR1 SGHRS, CDR2 YFSETQ. The CDR3 is made up of 17 amino acids. The CDR3 region has the DNA TGCGCCAGCAGCTCTGGACTAGCGGGAGGGCCTAGAGATGAGCAGTTCTTC. Its translation: CASSSGLAGGPRDEQFF.

The chain is built from TRBV19 and TRBJ2-4; TRBD2 aligns across 7 bases. CDR1 LNHDA and CDR2 SQIVND come from the germline V gene (reference sequence). Trimming removed 3 bases from V and 0 bases from J; junction bases left unmatched: 5. The CDR3 length is 16 residues. CDR3 protein: CASSISAGLAKNIQYF. The CDR3 coding sequence is TGTGCCAGTAGTATTTCAGCGGGGCTAGCCAAAAACATTCAGTACTTC.

The chain employs TRBV7-8 and TRBJ1-2; possible D gene TRBD1, 5 bases. Trimming pared 3 bases from V and 8 bases from J, leaving 13 bases between. Germline CDR1 and CDR2: SGHVS and FQNEAQ. This CDR3 has 13 residues. CDR3 sequence (DNA): TGTGCCAGCAGCTTGCAGGGAGGAGAGGGCTACACCTTC. Translated, it gives CASSLQGGEGYTF.

The chain has TRBV28 and TRBJ1-5; 8 bases align to TRBD1. Germline CDR1 MDHEN, CDR2 SYDVKM. CDR3 size: 15 residues. J was trimmed by 4 bases and V by 6 bases; bases with no gene match: 8. The CDR3 spells CASRNNRGVNQPQHF. CDR3 DNA sequence: TGTGCCAGCAGAAACAACAGGGGGGTTAATCAGCCCCAGCATTTT.

This chain uses TRBV3-1 (or the pseudogene TRBV3-2) with TRBJ2-1, with D perhaps matching TRBD1 (5 bases). CDR1 is LGHDT and CDR2 is YNNKEL in the germline V gene (reference sequence). Trimming removed 1 base from V and 6 bases from J, with 7 bases in between. The length of the CDR3 is 13 residues. The CDR3 DNA sequence: TGTGCCAGCAGCCAAGGCAGGGCCAATGAGCAGTTCTTC. Translation: CASSQGRANEQFF.

This clone turned up a few times. The gene calls are TRBV9 and TRBJ1-3; 7 nucleotides match TRBD1. Germline V gene data show CDR1 as SGDLS and CDR2 as YYNGEE. The CDR3 runs 15 residues. The J segment lost 4 bases and the V segment lost 3 bases, leaving 7 bases of the junction unmatched. The CDR3 nucleotides read TGTGCCAGCAGCGCATCACAGGGGATGGGAAACACCATATATTTT. Its translation: CASSASQGMGNTIYF. Full variable domain (missing parts from reference TRBV9 and TRBJ1-3): DSGVTQTPKHLITATGQRVTLRCSPRSGDLSVYWYQQSLDQGLQFLIQYYNGEERAKGNILERFSAQQFPDLHSELNLSSLELGDSALYFCASSASQGMGNTIYFGEGSWLTVV.

J is TRBJ1-6 and V is TRBV19; D not resolved. The CDR3 has 14 residues. CDR1 LNHDA and CDR2 SQIVND come from the germline V gene (reference sequence). The V end was cut by 5 bases, the J end by 8 bases, with 13 bases between. The CDR3 bases are TGTGCCAGTAGTCCAGCAGGCGTGGATTCACCCCTCCACTTT. Its translation is CASSPAGVDSPLHF. The whole variable domain, filled in from reference TRBV19 and TRBJ1-6, reads DGGITQSPKYLFRKEGQNVTLSCEQNLNHDAMYWYRQDPGQGLRLIYYSQIVNDFQKGDIAEGYSVSREKKESFPLTVTSAQKNPTAFYLCASSPAGVDSPLHFGNGTRLTVT.

The CDR3 DNA reads as TGTGCCAGCAGCCGAATAGCGGGCACTGAAGCTTTCTTT. It is translated as CASSRIAGTEAFF. This chain joins TRBV9 and TRBJ1-1, with no clear D. The V and J ends lost 4 bases and 4 bases respectively, with 11 bases between them. Germline V gives CDR1 SGDLS, CDR2 YYNGEE. The CDR3 is 13 amino acids.

The V gene is TRBV11-1, the J gene TRBJ1-2, with 10 bases identical to TRBD1. The CDR3 extends over 14 amino acids. V gave up 8 bases and J gave up 3 bases; unmatched junction bases: 6. The germline CDR1 and CDR2 sequences are SGHAT and FQDESV (reference sequence). The CDR3 DNA sequence: TGTGCCAGCGGCCGGGACAGGGGTGACTATGGCTACACCTTC. This translates into CASGRDRGDYGYTF.

The chain is built from TRBV24-1 and TRBJ2-3; 7 positions agree with TRBD1. CDR1 is KGHDR and CDR2 is SFDVKD in the germline V gene. Unmatched junction bases numbered 4, after V lost 5 bases and J lost 3 bases. The CDR3 runs 14 residues. The CDR3 region is CATSGFRGTDTQYF. In nucleotides, the CDR3 is TGTGCCACCAGTGGTTTCAGGGGGACAGATACGCAGTATTTT.

The chain joins TRBV6-1 to TRBJ2-1; D is ambiguous. The CDR3 has 15 residues. Per the germline V gene, CDR1 is MNHNS and CDR2 is SASEGT. Trimming took off 0 bases at V and 3 bases at J, with 9 bases between the two ends. CDR3 coding DNA: TGTGCCAGCAGTGAAGCGCTTCACAGCTACAATGAGCAGTTCTTC. Translation gives CASSEALHSYNEQFF.

The chain employs TRBV19 and TRBJ1-1, with TRBD1 matching over 7 bases. Germline CDR1 LNHDA, CDR2 SQIVND (reference sequence). The CDR3 extends over 13 amino acids. Trimming removed 6 bases from V and 0 bases from J; junction bases left unmatched: 1. CDR3 amino acids: CASRGQVNTEAFF. In nucleotides, the CDR3 is TGTGCCAGTAGAGGACAGGTGAACACTGAAGCTTTCTTT.

The genes are TRBV4-2 and TRBJ2-2; tentatively, D is TRBD1 (6 bases). Trimming shortened V by 4 bases and J by 0 bases, and 9 bases separated the two germline ends. CDR1 is LGHNA, CDR2 YNFKEQ, per germline. This CDR3 region has 15 residues. The CDR3 loop reads CASSPGHPNTGELFF. As DNA, the CDR3 is TGTGCCAGCAGCCCGGGACACCCGAACACCGGGGAGCTGTTTTTT.

This clone was seen more than once but under ten times. V is TRBV6-5 and J is TRBJ2-7, with 7 bases fitting TRBD2. Unmatched junction bases numbered 8, after V lost 6 bases and J lost 3 bases. The CDR3 is 14 residues long. Per the germline V gene, CDR1 is MNHEY and CDR2 is SVGAGI. The CDR3, as DNA: TGTGCCAGCAGACGGGGGGAGACTTACTACGAGCAGTACTTC. Translation: CASRRGETYYEQYF.

This clone was observed a few times. The chain combines TRBV5-4 with TRBJ1-4; TRBD1 might be the D (6 bases). Trimming stripped 4 bases from V and 8 bases from J, with 18 bases between. In germline, CDR1 is SGHNT, CDR2 YYREEE (reference sequence). This CDR3 is 15 amino acids long. CDR3 residues: CASSEGQPGGEKLFF. The CDR3 bases are TGTGCCAGCAGCGAAGGACAGCCTGGTGGGGAAAAACTGTTTTTT. Full variable domain (remainder filled in from reference TRBV5-4 and TRBJ1-4): ETGVTQSPTHLIKTRGQQVTLRCSSQSGHNTVSWYQQALGQGPQFIFQYYREEENGRGNFPPRFSGLQFPNYSSELNVNALELDDSALYLCASSEGQPGGEKLFFGSGTQLSVL.

In its sample, this clone was seen many times. This sequence joins TRBV18 and TRBJ2-5; a possible D gene is TRBD2 (6 bases). V was pared by 2 bases and J by 5 bases, with 12 bases between. The CDR3 loop spans 14 amino acids. CDR1 and CDR2 from the germline V gene are KGHSH and LQKENI. CDR3 protein: CASSPRSAGETQYF. In nucleotides, the CDR3 is TGTGCCAGCTCACCAAGATCGGCGGGGGAGACCCAGTACTTC. The variable domain in full, with the rest retrieved from reference TRBV18 and TRBJ2-5, is NAGVMQNPRHLVRRRGQEARLRCSPMKGHSHVYWYRQLPEEGLKFMVYLQKENIIDESGMPKERFSAEFPKEGPSILRIQQVVRGDSAAYFCASSPRSAGETQYFGPGTRLLVL.

The rearrangement links TRBV6-6 to TRBJ2-7; the match to TRBD2 covers 10 bases. There are 15 residues in the CDR3. Unmatched junction bases numbered 7, after V lost 5 bases and J lost 3 bases. The germline V gene encodes CDR1 MNHNY and CDR2 SVGAGI (reference sequence). DNA for the CDR3: TGTGCCAGCAGTCGATCACTAGCGGGGAACTACGAGCAGTACGTC. This codes for CASSRSLAGNYEQYV.